These 22 T cell receptor beta chains came from one sample sequenced in a study of shared clonotypes between healthy human individuals. Produced via immunoSEQ multiplex PCR; TCRdb's table is partial and in-frame only. Here the sample spans hundreds of thousands of clones, around 96% being singletons. CD45RO-negative CD8 cells positively selected for CCR7 made up the naive population, which excluded terminally differentiated effector memory CD45RA+ cells. The sequencing input was naive CD8+ T cells sorted from blood. These receptors came from a woman in her 30s in good health.

The chain employs TRBV14 and TRBJ2-7, with TRBD1 matching over 9 bases. The CDR3 is 15 residues long. Germline values: CDR1 SGHDN, CDR2 FVKESK. Trimming cost V 5 bases and J 0 bases; bases outside gene matches: 5. In DNA form, the CDR3 reads TGTGCCAGCAGCGGCGGGGGACAGGGCTCCTACGAGCAGTACTTC. Translated: CASSGGGQGSYEQYF.

DNA of the CDR3: TGTGCCAGCAGTGCTCCCACAGGGAGGGCCCACTACAATGAGCAGTTCTTC. Residues: CASSAPTGRAHYNEQFF. This chain uses TRBV27 with TRBJ2-1; D perhaps matches TRBD2 (7 bases). From germline, CDR1 is MNHEY and CDR2 SMNVEV (reference sequence). Trimming took off 5 bases at V and 3 bases at J, with 20 bases between the two ends. The length of the CDR3 is 17 residues.

V and J are TRBV28 and TRBJ2-7; TRBD1 matches 10 bases. V lost 1 base to trimming and J lost 5 bases; unmatched junction nucleotides: 8. Looked up from germline, CDR1 is MDHEN and CDR2 is SYDVKM. The CDR3 runs 16 residues. The CDR3 DNA reads TGTGCCAGCAGTTTATACCGGGACAGGGGACTCGACGAGCAGTACTTC. This codes for CASSLYRDRGLDEQYF.

V usage is TRBV27 and J usage is TRBJ2-7; D gene ambiguous. V lost 3 bases and J 3 bases, leaving 9 bases between the germline ends. The CDR3 consists of 13 residues. Germline V gene data show CDR1 as MNHEY and CDR2 as SMNVEV (reference sequence). CDR3 DNA: TGTGCCAGCAGTTTTCTTCCGGGCTACGAGCAGTACTTC. Translation: CASSFLPGYEQYF.

The gene calls are TRBV13 and TRBJ2-3, with D maybe TRBD2 (6 bases). This CDR3 region has 14 residues. The germline CDR1 and CDR2 sequences are PRHDT and FYEKMQ (reference sequence). The V end was cut by 2 bases, the J end by 3 bases, with 9 bases between. The CDR3 reads CASSLRGKTDTQYF. The CDR3 nucleotides read TGTGCCAGCAGCTTACGCGGGAAAACAGATACGCAGTATTTT.

The V call is TRBV19, the J call TRBJ2-2; tentatively, D is TRBD1 (5 bases). CDR1 is LNHDA and CDR2 is SQIVND in the germline V gene (reference sequence). The CDR3 totals 12 residues. The V end was cut by 5 bases, the J end by 6 bases, with 7 bases between. The CDR3 region is CASSFRAGELFF. In DNA form, the CDR3 reads TGTGCCAGTAGTTTCAGGGCCGGGGAGCTGTTTTTT.

The J gene is TRBJ2-7, the V gene TRBV27; D is undetermined. Germline V gene data show CDR1 as MNHEY and CDR2 as SMNVEV (reference sequence). The V and J ends lost 2 bases and 3 bases respectively, with 5 bases between them. The CDR3 runs to 12 residues. CDR3 loop: CASSLTSYEQYF. CDR3 sequence (DNA): TGTGCCAGCAGTTTAACCAGCTACGAGCAGTACTTC.

V gene TRBV5-1 combines with J gene TRBJ2-7; TRBD1 matches at 9 bases. CDR3 length: 16 amino acids. Trimming cost V 8 bases and J 2 bases; bases outside gene matches: 14. In germline, CDR1 is SGHRS, CDR2 YFSETQ. Here the CDR3 DNA reads TGCGCCAGTATCATCTCGGGACAGGGTGTGCCCTACGAGCAGTACTTC. Translating it yields CASIISGQGVPYEQYF.

The V call is TRBV28, the J call TRBJ1-5; D is possibly TRBD1 (5 bases). Germline V gene sequence: CDR1 MDHEN, CDR2 SYDVKM. Trimming cost V 7 bases and J 0 bases, with 22 bases left between them. The CDR3 extends over 18 amino acids. The DNA of the CDR3 is TGTGCCAGCAATGACAGCGGGACCTCAGTTTATAGCAATCAGCCCCAGCATTTT. Its translation: CASNDSGTSVYSNQPQHF.

With regard to this clone: Other DNA variants within this sample encode the same CDR3. The chain links TRBV19 to TRBJ2-7; 9 bases agree with TRBD1. V lost 3 bases to trimming and J lost 4 bases; unmatched junction nucleotides: 4. Germline V gene data show CDR1 as LNHDA and CDR2 as SQIVND (reference sequence). CDR3 length equals 14 residues. CDR3 DNA: TGTGCCAGTAGTATGGGGACAGGGAATTACGAGCAGTACTTC. Protein product: CASSMGTGNYEQYF.

The chain carries TRBV28 and TRBJ1-2, with 10 bases lining up with TRBD1. The CDR3 sequence is 17 residues long. Germline lookup yields CDR1 MDHEN and CDR2 SYDVKM. V lost 4 bases to trimming and J lost 7 bases; unmatched junction nucleotides: 15. The CDR3 bases are TGTGCCAGCAGTTCTCCCTTGACAGGGGGCGATGAGGCTGGCTACACCTTC. The encoded protein is CASSSPLTGGDEAGYTF.

The genes are TRBV6-5 and TRBJ2-7, with D hard to call. V gave up 5 bases and J gave up 3 bases, with 14 bases separating them. Germline V lookup: CDR1 MNHEY, CDR2 SVGAGI. CDR3 length: 14 residues. CDR3 coding DNA: TGTGCCAGCAGTCCAGACGGCCAAAACTACGAGCAGTACTTC. This codes for CASSPDGQNYEQYF.

The V gene is TRBV11-2, the J gene TRBJ1-3; the D is unclear. CDR3 length: 18 residues. Germline-derived CDR1 and CDR2 are SGHAT and FQNNGV. V dropped 2 bases and J dropped 0 bases, with 17 bases sitting between them. The CDR3: CASSLTAGVSSSGNTIYF. CDR3 DNA: TGTGCCAGCAGCTTAACGGCGGGAGTCTCCAGCTCTGGAAACACCATATATTTT.

This chain joins TRBV5-1 and TRBJ1-1; D gene unclear. Deletions cut 1 base from V and 4 bases from J, with 11 bases between. The CDR3 extends over 14 amino acids. Germline CDR1 SGHRS, CDR2 YFSETQ. The CDR3 region is CASSLRTVGTEAFF. In DNA, the CDR3 is TGCGCCAGCAGCTTGAGGACGGTGGGCACTGAAGCTTTCTTT. The variable domain in full, completed from reference TRBV5-1 and TRBJ1-1, reads KAGVTQTPRYLIKTRGQQVTLSCSPISGHRSVSWYQQTPGQGLQFLFEYFSETQRNKGNFPGRFSGRQFSNSRSEMNVSTLELGDSALYLCASSLRTVGTEAFFGQGTRLTVV.

The V gene is TRBV19, the J gene TRBJ1-2; 10 positions match TRBD1. V gave up 5 bases and J gave up 1 base; unmatched junction bases: 4. The CDR3 length is 15 residues. CDR1 and CDR2 (germline): LNHDA, SQIVND (reference sequence). CDR3 nucleotides: TGTGCCAGTAGTCCGGGACAGGGGTTTAACTATGGCTACACCTTC. Translated, it gives CASSPGQGFNYGYTF. The entire variable domain, with the rest obtained from reference TRBV19 and TRBJ1-2, is as follows: DGGITQSPKYLFRKEGQNVTLSCEQNLNHDAMYWYRQDPGQGLRLIYYSQIVNDFQKGDIAEGYSVSREKKESFPLTVTSAQKNPTAFYLCASSPGQGFNYGYTFGSGTRLTVV.

V is TRBV28 and J is TRBJ2-7, with 13 nucleotides matching TRBD2. Germline values: CDR1 MDHEN, CDR2 SYDVKM. This CDR3 region has 14 residues. The J segment lost 4 bases and the V segment lost 8 bases, leaving 5 bases of the junction unmatched. For the CDR3, the DNA is TGTGCCAGCTGGACTAGCGGGAGTCCGTACGAGCAGTACTTC. This translates into CASWTSGSPYEQYF.

V and J are TRBV11-2 and TRBJ1-2; 10 bases match TRBD1. In germline, CDR1 is SGHAT, CDR2 FQNNGV. J gave up 2 bases and V 5 bases, and 8 bases lay outside the gene matches. CDR3 length: 16 amino acids. Here the CDR3 DNA reads TGTGCCAGCAGCGCACCGGGACAGGGGTTAAACTATGGCTACACCTTC. It is translated as CASSAPGQGLNYGYTF.

V usage is TRBV2 and J usage is TRBJ2-7; 9 nucleotides align to TRBD2. Germline V CDR1 and CDR2: SNHLY, FYNNEI. V shed 8 bases, J shed 0 bases, and the junction held 8 bases outside the gene matches. The CDR3 is 15 amino acids. CDR3 sequence: CASFPLSGGSYEQYF. CDR3 coding DNA: TGTGCCAGCTTCCCCCTTAGCGGGGGCTCCTACGAGCAGTACTTC.

The chain links TRBV2 to TRBJ1-6, with TRBD1 as a possible D gene (5 bases). Trimming took 8 bases from V and 5 from J, leaving 10 bases between them. Germline CDR1 reads SNHLY; CDR2 reads FYNNEI. The CDR3 totals 13 residues. The CDR3 sequence: CASGDSDNSPLHF. In DNA, the CDR3 is TGTGCCAGCGGAGACAGTGATAATTCACCCCTCCACTTT.

This chain joins TRBV27 and TRBJ1-4, with D uncertain. CDR3 size: 14 residues. Looked up from germline, CDR1 is MNHEY and CDR2 is SMNVEV (reference sequence). Trimming took off 2 bases at V and 7 bases at J, with 11 bases between the two ends. CDR3 sequence (DNA): TGTGCCAGCAGTTTACCGGGGATCGGTGAAAAACTGTTTTTT. Its translation: CASSLPGIGEKLFF.

V is TRBV28 and J is TRBJ2-2; 10 bases fit TRBD1. This CDR3 region has 18 residues. Germline CDR1 and CDR2: MDHEN and SYDVKM. The ends lost 5 bases at V and 5 bases at J; junction bases unmatched: 14. CDR3 nucleotides: TGTGCCAGCAGTGAGTACGACCGGGACAGGGGAGAAACCGGGGAGCTGTTTTTT. Its protein is CASSEYDRDRGETGELFF.

V usage is TRBV19 and J usage is TRBJ2-1; D perhaps matches TRBD1 (5 bases). In germline, CDR1 is LNHDA, CDR2 SQIVND (reference sequence). CDR3 length equals 14 residues. Trimming took off 5 bases at V and 4 bases at J, with 12 bases between the two ends. CDR3 sequence: CASSSETAYNEQFF. The DNA for the CDR3 is TGTGCCAGTAGTTCCGAGACAGCTTACAATGAGCAGTTCTTC.